Each of the 20 T cell receptor beta chains below was sequenced from the same sample in a study of blood T cells in healthy people across ages (dated by TCRdb to the mid-2010s). The library came from 5' RACE. The instrument was an Illumina HiSeq 2500. A second 7 to 11 cycle PCR used a sample-barcoded 5' primer and a J-beta primer mix. In-frame beta chains were kept once TCRdb had trimmed the public reads at Q25 with fastp and called clones with MiXCR. Every entry covers one CDR3 protein and lists the most common genes and DNA from its rows. This sample comprises 870,000 or so distinct CDR3 sequences, 29% of them detected only once. The ten largest make up 15% to 20% of the sample. Sequencing was done on a sample of blood. These receptors all stem from a woman older than 75 in good health.

This rearrangement joins TRBV6-5 to TRBJ2-3; no clear D gene. This CDR3 comprises 13 residues. Trimming took 4 bases from V and 6 from J, leaving 11 bases between them. From germline, CDR1 is MNHEY and CDR2 SVGAGI. Here the CDR3 reads CASSSPRLDTQYF. CDR3 in DNA: TGTGCCAGCAGTTCCCCCCGCCTGGATACGCAGTATTTT.

This clonotype showed up many times. The rearrangement joins TRBV2 to TRBJ1-4; D is unclear. There are 19 residues in the CDR3. V lost 0 bases and J lost 4, with 21 bases in between. CDR1 SNHLY and CDR2 FYNNEI come from the germline V gene. The CDR3, as DNA: TGTGCCAGCAGTGAAGCCTCGGTCCTTTTTACTCACGGTAATGAAAAACTGTTTTTT. It yields the protein CASSEASVLFTHGNEKLFF. Together with reference TRBV2 and TRBJ1-4, the CDR3 gives the full variable domain: EPEVTQTPSHQVTQMGQEVILRCVPISNHLYFYWYRQILGQKVEFLVSFYNNEISEKSEIFDDQFSVERPDGSNFTLKIRSTKLEDSAMYFCASSEASVLFTHGNEKLFFGSGTQLSVL.

This clonotype appeared many times. The chain combines TRBV6-5 with TRBJ2-5, with 8 bases identical to TRBD1. Germline CDR1 is MNHEY and CDR2 is SVGAGI. The ends lost 9 bases at V and 2 bases at J; junction bases unmatched: 2. The CDR3 is 12 residues long. For the CDR3, the DNA is TGTGCCAGTCGACAGGGGCAAGAGACCCAGTACTTC. It yields the protein CASRQGQETQYF.

This clonotype was seen at least ten times. The chain is built from TRBV5-1 and TRBJ2-1; 7 nucleotides align to TRBD2. The CDR3 is 15 residues long. The trim removed 3 bases at V and 6 bases at J, leaving 9 bases unmatched. Germline V gene sequence: CDR1 SGHRS, CDR2 YFSETQ. DNA of the CDR3: TGCGCCAGCAGCTCGGCGGGGGTGCATCCCAATGAGCAGTTCTTC. This translates into CASSSAGVHPNEQFF.

As regards this clonotype: This may stem from a read error, because a much larger clone lies one nucleotide away. This chain joins TRBV20-1 and TRBJ2-7; D could derive from TRBD1 or TRBD2 (5 bases each). Germline assignment: CDR1 DFQATT and CDR2 SNEGSKA (reference sequence). Trimming stripped 3 bases from V and 3 bases from J, with 21 bases between. The CDR3 covers 16 residues. The CDR3 spells CSASGGCLGINYEQYF. In DNA form, the CDR3 reads TGCAGTGCTAGTGGGGGTTGCTTAGGGATAAACTACGAGCAGTACTTC.

The rearrangement links TRBV29-1 to TRBJ2-7; 11 positions agree with TRBD2. CDR1 is SQVTM, CDR2 ANQGSEA, per germline. The CDR3 loop spans 14 amino acids. Trimming at V came to 3 bases and at J to 0 bases, leaving 1 base not matched to a gene. The CDR3 is CSVDGTSGSYEQYF. The DNA for the CDR3 is TGCAGCGTTGATGGGACTAGCGGCTCCTACGAGCAGTACTTC.

This clonotype was detected ten times or more. This chain connects TRBV11-2 to TRBJ2-5; D is perhaps TRBD2 (6 bases). V gave up 5 bases and J gave up 2 bases, with 9 bases separating them. The CDR3 covers 13 residues. From germline, CDR1 is SGHAT and CDR2 FQNNGV. For the CDR3, the DNA is TGTGCCAGCAGCCGGGAGCGACAAGAGACCCAGTACTTC. Translated, it gives CASSRERQETQYF. The entire variable domain, with the rest obtained from reference TRBV11-2 and TRBJ2-5, is as follows: EAGVAQSPRYKIIEKRQSVAFWCNPISGHATLYWYQQILGQGPKLLIQFQNNGVVDDSQLPKDRFSAERLKGVDSTLKIQPAKLEDSAVYLCASSRERQETQYFGPGTRLLVL.

For this clonotype: Just one base apart from a much larger clone, this may be a read error. V and J are TRBV12-3 or TRBV12-4 and TRBJ1-2; D uncertain. The CDR3 loop spans 13 amino acids. DNA of the CDR3: TGTGTCAGCGCCGGTACAGCCAACTATGGCTACACCTTC. This encodes CVSAGTANYGYTF.

The V and J genes are TRBV9 and TRBJ1-4, with D uncertain. Germline-derived CDR1 and CDR2 are SGDLS and YYNGEE. The CDR3 extends over 16 amino acids. Between the trimmed V and J ends, which lost 4 bases and 3 bases, there was a span of 16 bases. The CDR3 spells CASSPTSGFANEKLFF. CDR3 nucleotide sequence: TGTGCCAGCAGCCCCACCTCGGGGTTCGCTAATGAAAAACTGTTTTTT.

The chain uses TRBV12-3 or TRBV12-4 and TRBJ2-3; D might be TRBD2 (5 bases). The CDR3 consists of 15 residues. The V end lost 2 bases, the J end lost 7 bases, and 16 bases lay between the germline ends. CDR3 in amino acids: CASSLYETSWHTQYF. The CDR3 DNA is TGTGCCAGCAGTTTATATGAAACTAGTTGGCATACGCAGTATTTT.

This clonotype was observed many times. V gene TRBV7-6 combines with J gene TRBJ2-3; 13 nucleotides align to TRBD2. This CDR3 has 18 residues. With V trimmed by 4 bases and J by 4 bases, 11 bases remained unmatched. Germline V gene data show CDR1 as SGHVS and CDR2 as FNYEAQ. CDR3: CASSYGLAGVGYPDTQYF. Here the CDR3 DNA reads TGTGCCAGCAGCTACGGACTAGCGGGGGTGGGGTACCCAGATACGCAGTATTTT. The whole variable domain, filled in from reference TRBV7-6 and TRBJ2-3, reads GAGVSQSPRYKVTKRGQDVALRCDPISGHVSLYWYRQALGQGPEFLTYFNYEAQQDKSGLPNDRFSAERPEGSISTLTIQRTEQRDSAMYRCASSYGLAGVGYPDTQYFGPGTRLTVL.

The genes are TRBV28 and TRBJ2-7; TRBD2 might be the D (5 bases). This CDR3 has 14 amino acids. CDR1 and CDR2 (germline): MDHEN, SYDVKM. Trimming took 5 bases from V and 2 from J, leaving 13 bases between them. The CDR3 DNA reads as TGTGCCAGCAGTCCGAGGGCACCTCCCTACGAGCAGTACTTC. This sequence encodes CASSPRAPPYEQYF.

This clonotype has a count of ten or more. This chain joins TRBV29-1 and TRBJ1-2; no clear D gene. V was trimmed by 1 base and J by 8 bases, leaving 5 bases between them. CDR3 length: 10 amino acids. Germline assignment: CDR1 SQVTM and CDR2 ANQGSEA. CDR3 DNA: TGCAGCGTTGAAGGAGGAGGCTACACCTTC. Translation: CSVEGGGYTF.

The chain joins TRBV7-2 to TRBJ1-1; 8 nucleotides agree with TRBD1. Germline V gene lookup returns CDR1 SGHTA and CDR2 FQGNSA. This CDR3 contains 14 residues. With 3 bases clipped from V and 4 bases from J, the junction kept 4 bases outside the gene matches. The CDR3 DNA sequence: TGTGCCAGCAGCTTGGACAGGGCGGGCACTGAAGCTTTCTTT. Translation gives CASSLDRAGTEAFF.

This chain uses TRBV25-1 with TRBJ2-2, with 8 positions matching TRBD1. Germline V CDR1 and CDR2: MGHDK, SYGVNS. The CDR3 is 17 amino acids. V trimming: 8 bases; J trimming: 0 bases; junction bases outside the gene matches: 11. The CDR3 loop reads CASLNPAGGANTGELFF. Here the CDR3 DNA reads TGTGCCAGCCTAAATCCGGCAGGGGGCGCGAACACCGGGGAGCTGTTTTTT. The full variable domain, in which reference TRBV25-1 and TRBJ2-2 provide the parts outside the CDR3, is EADIYQTPRYLVIGTGKKITLECSQTMGHDKMYWYQQDPGMELHLIHYSYGVNSTEKGDLSSESTVSRIRTEHFPLTLESARPSHTSQYLCASLNPAGGANTGELFFGEGSRLTVL.

This clonotype showed up many times. The chain joins TRBV7-2 to TRBJ2-7, with a tentative D call TRBD1 (6 bases). This CDR3 is 14 amino acids long. V was clipped by 3 bases and J by 2 bases, with 11 bases between them. Germline V gene lookup returns CDR1 SGHTA and CDR2 FQGNSA. The CDR3 reads CASSFSGQPYEQYF. The DNA for the CDR3 is TGTGCCAGCAGCTTCTCCGGACAGCCCTACGAGCAGTACTTC.

This chain connects TRBV12-3 or TRBV12-4 to TRBJ2-5; D unresolved. The CDR3 length is 13 residues. V was trimmed by 6 bases and J by 4 bases, leaving 12 bases between them. For the CDR3, the DNA is TGTGCCAGCAGACAGACGAGTGCAGAGACCCAGTACTTC. Its translation is CASRQTSAETQYF.

About this clonotype: This may stem from a read error, because a much larger clone lies one nucleotide away. This rearrangement joins TRBV20-1 to TRBJ2-7; possible D gene TRBD2, 5 bases. V was trimmed by 4 bases and J by 9 bases, leaving 19 bases between them. The CDR3 is 13 residues long. The germline V gene has CDR1 DFQATT and CDR2 SNEGSKA (reference sequence). CDR3 in amino acids: CSANTRDHNGQYF. CDR3 DNA sequence: TGCAGTGCTAACACTCGGGATCACAATGGGCAGTACTTC.

This clonotype was found many times. The chain has TRBV20-1 and TRBJ1-2, with TRBD1 identical over 7 bases. CDR3 size: 12 residues. In germline, CDR1 is DFQATT, CDR2 SNEGSKA (reference sequence). Trimming removed 2 bases from V and 7 bases from J; junction bases left unmatched: 4. CDR3: CSARTGERGYTF. The CDR3 DNA sequence: TGCAGTGCTAGAACAGGGGAACGTGGCTACACCTTC.

This clonotype has more than one count but fewer than ten. The V call is TRBV6-2 or TRBV6-3, the J call TRBJ2-1; weak D call: TRBD2 (6 bases). CDR1 is MNHEY, CDR2 SVGEGT, per germline. This CDR3 region has 14 residues. Trimming took 4 bases from V and 5 from J, leaving 12 bases between them. This chain's CDR3 is CASSFSRGNNEQFF. CDR3 coding DNA: TGTGCCAGCAGTTTCTCGCGGGGAAACAATGAGCAGTTCTTC.